This TCR beta chain was sequenced in a study of technical replicates of blood from a few donors (dated by TCRdb to about 2017). V lost 6 bases and J lost 7 bases, and the count of bases not matched to a germline gene is 6. The germline V gene supplies CDR1 SGHTA and CDR2 FQGNSA. Reading from cysteine to phenylalanine, the CDR3 counts 14 amino acids. Only the CDR3 DNA stays, 42 bases, in frame from base 1. The library was made by the immunoSEQ multiplex PCR assay. Held by TCRdb, this immuneACCESS table contains in-frame sequences only and omits some clones. Under half of the omission traces to an unresolved V gene where checked; the cause of the rest is unknown. The sample yields 55,000 to 75,000 clones; 91% were counted once. The ten largest make up approximately 3.6% of the sample. As for this clone: Its recognized antigen is unknown. No base quality information exists; no much larger clone differs at one position.

The sequence links TRBV7-2 to TRBJ1-6, with 7 junctional bases fitting TRBD1. The sample was PBMCs. The sequence was obtained from a human donor in good health. Some clones in this sample may be carry-over from other donors' samples. The sequenced DNA is TGTGCCAGCAGTTCGGGACAGCCGAATTCACCCCTCCACTTT. The translation is CASSSGQPNSPLHF. The entire variable domain, with the stretches around the CDR3 drawn from the reference TRBV7-2 and TRBJ1-6 proteins, is GAGVSQSPSNKVTEKGKDVELRCDPISGHTALYWYRQSLGQGLEFLIYFQGNSAPDKSGLPSDRFSAERTGGSVSTLTIQRTQQEDSAVYLCASSSGQPNSPLHFGNGTRLTVT.